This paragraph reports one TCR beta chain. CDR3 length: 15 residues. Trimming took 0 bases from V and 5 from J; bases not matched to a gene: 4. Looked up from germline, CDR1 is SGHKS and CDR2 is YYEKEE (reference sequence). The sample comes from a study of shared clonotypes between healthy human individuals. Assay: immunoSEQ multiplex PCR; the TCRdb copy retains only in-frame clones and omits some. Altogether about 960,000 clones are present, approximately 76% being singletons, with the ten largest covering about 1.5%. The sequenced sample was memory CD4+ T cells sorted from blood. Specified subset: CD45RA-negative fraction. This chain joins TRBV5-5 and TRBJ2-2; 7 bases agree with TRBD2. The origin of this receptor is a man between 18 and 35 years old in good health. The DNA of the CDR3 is TGTGCCAGCAGCTTGGACGGGAGGAGGACCGGGGAGCTGTTTTTT. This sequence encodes CASSLDGRRTGELFF.